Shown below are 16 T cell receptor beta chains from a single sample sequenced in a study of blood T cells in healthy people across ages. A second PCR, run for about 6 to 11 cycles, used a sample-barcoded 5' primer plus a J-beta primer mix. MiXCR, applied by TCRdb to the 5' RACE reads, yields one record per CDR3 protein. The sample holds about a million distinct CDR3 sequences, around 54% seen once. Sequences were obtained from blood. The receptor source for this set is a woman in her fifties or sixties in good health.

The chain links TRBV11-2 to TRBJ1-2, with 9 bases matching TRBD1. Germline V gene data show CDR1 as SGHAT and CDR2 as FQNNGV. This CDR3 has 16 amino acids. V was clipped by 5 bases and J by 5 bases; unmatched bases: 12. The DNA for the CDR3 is TGTGCCAGCAGCGCGCCGGGACAGGGTCTTTTTTATGGCTACACCTTC. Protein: CASSAPGQGLFYGYTF.

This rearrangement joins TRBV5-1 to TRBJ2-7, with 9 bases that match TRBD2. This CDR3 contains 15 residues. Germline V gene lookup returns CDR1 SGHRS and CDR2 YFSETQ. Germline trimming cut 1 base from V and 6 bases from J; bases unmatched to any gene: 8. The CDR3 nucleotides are TGCGCCAGCAGCTTGCTTAGCGGGAGCATGGTCGAGCAGTACTTC. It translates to CASSLLSGSMVEQYF. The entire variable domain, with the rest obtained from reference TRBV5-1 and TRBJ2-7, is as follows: KAGVTQTPRYLIKTRGQQVTLSCSPISGHRSVSWYQQTPGQGLQFLFEYFSETQRNKGNFPGRFSGRQFSNSRSEMNVSTLELGDSALYLCASSLLSGSMVEQYFGPGTRLTVT.

The CDR3 DNA sequence: TGTGCCGAGGCGCGGGGGCCGAAATATGAGCAGTTCTTC. Its translation is CAEARGPKYEQFF. This chain links TRBV6-2 or TRBV6-3 with TRBJ2-1; possible D gene TRBD2, 7 bases. The germline V gene has CDR1 MNHEY and CDR2 SVGEGT. Trimming cost V 11 bases and J 8 bases, with 19 bases left between them. The CDR3 runs to 13 residues.

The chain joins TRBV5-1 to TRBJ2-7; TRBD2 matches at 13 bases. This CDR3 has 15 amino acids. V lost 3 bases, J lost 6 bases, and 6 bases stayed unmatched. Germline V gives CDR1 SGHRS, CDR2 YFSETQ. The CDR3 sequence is CASSSTSGRACEQYF. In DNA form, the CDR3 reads TGCGCCAGCAGCTCAACTAGCGGGAGGGCCTGCGAGCAGTACTTC.

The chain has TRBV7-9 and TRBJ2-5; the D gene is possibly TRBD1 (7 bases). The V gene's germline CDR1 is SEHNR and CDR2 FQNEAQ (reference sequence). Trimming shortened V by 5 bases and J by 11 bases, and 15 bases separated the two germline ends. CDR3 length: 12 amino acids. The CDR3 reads CASSLDAGQQYF. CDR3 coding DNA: TGTGCCAGCAGCCTAGACGCGGGACAGCAGTACTTC. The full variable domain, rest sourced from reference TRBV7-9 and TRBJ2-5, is DTGVSQNPRHKITKRGQNVTFRCDPISEHNRLYWYRQTLGQGPEFLTYFQNEAQLEKSRLLSDRFSAERPKGSFSTLEIQRTEQGDSAMYLCASSLDAGQQYFGPGTRLLVL.

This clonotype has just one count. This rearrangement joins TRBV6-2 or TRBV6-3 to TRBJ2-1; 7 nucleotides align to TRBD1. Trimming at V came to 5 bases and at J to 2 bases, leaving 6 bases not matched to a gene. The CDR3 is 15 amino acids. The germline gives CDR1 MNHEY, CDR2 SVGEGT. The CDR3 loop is CASSRRTGPYNEQFF. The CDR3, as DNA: TGTGCCAGCAGTAGGAGGACAGGCCCCTACAATGAGCAGTTCTTC.

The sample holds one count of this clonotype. In nucleotides, the CDR3 is TGTGCCAGCAGTGGGAACGCAGGCTATGGCTACACCTTC. Protein: CASSGNAGYGYTF. This sequence joins TRBV27 and TRBJ1-2; D is unclear. CDR1 is MNHEY and CDR2 is SMNVEV in the germline V gene (reference sequence). This CDR3 has 13 residues. V lost 5 bases, J lost 4 bases, and 11 bases lay in between.

CDR3 nucleotide sequence: TGTGCCACCAGCGAAGGGACAGCTACTAACTATGGCTACACCTTC. This sequence encodes CATSEGTATNYGYTF. This chain joins TRBV15 and TRBJ1-2; 7 bases match TRBD1. The CDR3 contains 15 residues. CDR1 and CDR2 (germline): LNHNV, YYDKDF (reference sequence). J lost 0 bases, V lost 5 bases, and 6 bases had no gene match.

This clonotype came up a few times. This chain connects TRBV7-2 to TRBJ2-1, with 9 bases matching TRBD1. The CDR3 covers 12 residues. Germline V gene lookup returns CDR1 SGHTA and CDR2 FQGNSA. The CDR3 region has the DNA TGTGCAGGGACAGGGTCGGGTAGAGAGCAGTTCTTC. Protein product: CAGTGSGREQFF.

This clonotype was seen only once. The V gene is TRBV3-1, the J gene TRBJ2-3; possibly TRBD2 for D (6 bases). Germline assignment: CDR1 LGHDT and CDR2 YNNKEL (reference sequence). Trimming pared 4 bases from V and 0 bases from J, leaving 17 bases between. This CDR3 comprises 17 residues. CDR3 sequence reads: CASSRVGGATSTDTQYF. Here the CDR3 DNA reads TGTGCCAGCAGCCGAGTTGGCGGGGCAACTAGCACAGATACGCAGTATTTT.

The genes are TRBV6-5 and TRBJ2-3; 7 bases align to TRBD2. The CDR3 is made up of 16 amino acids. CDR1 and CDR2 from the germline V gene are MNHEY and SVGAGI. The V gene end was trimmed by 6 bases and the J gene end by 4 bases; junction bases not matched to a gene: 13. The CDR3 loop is CASRLREARSPDTQYF. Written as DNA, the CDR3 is TGTGCCAGCAGGCTCCGGGAGGCCCGGTCCCCAGATACGCAGTATTTT.

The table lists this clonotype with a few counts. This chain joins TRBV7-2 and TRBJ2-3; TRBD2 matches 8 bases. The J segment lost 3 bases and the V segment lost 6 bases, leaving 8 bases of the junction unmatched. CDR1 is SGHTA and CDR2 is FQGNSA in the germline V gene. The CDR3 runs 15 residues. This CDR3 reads CASRLSGSYTDTQYF. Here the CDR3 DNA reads TGTGCCAGCAGGTTAAGCGGGAGTTATACAGATACGCAGTATTTT.

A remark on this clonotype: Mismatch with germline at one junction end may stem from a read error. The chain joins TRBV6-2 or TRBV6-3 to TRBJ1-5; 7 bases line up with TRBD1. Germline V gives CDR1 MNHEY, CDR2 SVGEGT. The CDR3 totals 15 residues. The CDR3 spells CASRSTGAGIQPRHF. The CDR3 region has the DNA TGTGCCAGCAGATCTACAGGGGCTGGGATTCAGCCCCGGCATTTT.

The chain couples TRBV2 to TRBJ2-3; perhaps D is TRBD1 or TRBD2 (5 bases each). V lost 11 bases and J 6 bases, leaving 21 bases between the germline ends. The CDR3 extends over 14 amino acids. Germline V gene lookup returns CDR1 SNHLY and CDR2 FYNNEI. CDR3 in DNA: TGTGCCTCTCCGGGGCAGAAGGGTGTGGATACGCAGTATTTT. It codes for CASPGQKGVDTQYF.

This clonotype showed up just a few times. CDR3 sequence (DNA): TGTGCCAGCAGCCACTTTGATACTTACGAGCAGTACTTC. Its protein is CASSHFDTYEQYF. V is TRBV7-2 and J is TRBJ2-7, with D unclear. The CDR3 length is 13 residues. Germline V gene lookup returns CDR1 SGHTA and CDR2 FQGNSA. V was shortened by 5 bases and J by 4 bases, with 12 bases between the two germline ends.

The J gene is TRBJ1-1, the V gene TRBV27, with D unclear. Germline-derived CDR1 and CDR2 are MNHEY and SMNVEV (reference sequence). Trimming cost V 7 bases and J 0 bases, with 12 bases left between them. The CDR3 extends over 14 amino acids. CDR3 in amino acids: CASTSRRLNTEAFF. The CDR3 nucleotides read TGTGCCAGCACCTCGAGGCGATTGAACACTGAAGCTTTCTTT.